This entry lists 30 T cell receptor beta chains sequenced from one sample in a study of blood T cell repertoires in COVID-19. The data were produced by immunoSEQ multiplex PCR, yet TCRdb's version contains in-frame clones alone and is incomplete. The sample carries 240,000 or so clones, roughly 76% recorded once. Sequencing was carried out using peripheral blood. The source of these receptors is a woman older than 75 with COVID-19, enrolled during active disease.

This clone was recorded a few times. The CDR3 sequence is CASSELGTVTNEKLFF. CDR3 DNA: TGTGCCAGCAGTGAGTTAGGGACAGTAACTAATGAAAAACTGTTTTTT. This chain uses TRBV25-1 with TRBJ1-4; 7 nucleotides line up with TRBD1. J lost 1 base, V lost 3 bases, and 5 bases had no gene match. The CDR3 is made up of 16 amino acids. Germline CDR1 MGHDK, CDR2 SYGVNS.

This rearrangement joins TRBV7-9 to TRBJ1-2; a possible D gene is TRBD1 (6 bases). Trimming shortened V by 4 bases and J by 4 bases, and 10 bases separated the two germline ends. Germline V gene lookup returns CDR1 SEHNR and CDR2 FQNEAQ (reference sequence). CDR3 length equals 13 residues. Here the CDR3 DNA reads TGTGCCAGCAGCTCCGGGACACCCTATGGCTACACCTTC. Its translation is CASSSGTPYGYTF.

The V gene is TRBV24-1, the J gene TRBJ2-1; 10 bases fit TRBD1. V dropped 6 bases and J dropped 7; count of bases not matched to a gene: 8. CDR1 is KGHDR and CDR2 is SFDVKD in the germline V gene. The CDR3 runs 15 residues. DNA of the CDR3: TGTGCCACCAGTCGCGGGACAGGGGACATTAATGAGCAGTTCTTC. Protein product: CATSRGTGDINEQFF.

The chain links TRBV2 to TRBJ1-6; 8 bases fit TRBD1. CDR3 length: 18 residues. The germline CDR1 and CDR2 sequences are SNHLY and FYNNEI. J was trimmed by 0 bases and V by 0 bases; bases with no gene match: 4. As DNA, the CDR3 is TGTGCCAGCAGTGAAGCTAGGACAGGGCGCTCCTATAATTCACCCCTCCACTTT. Encoded protein: CASSEARTGRSYNSPLHF.

The chain couples TRBV19 to TRBJ1-6, with a weak D call TRBD1 (5 bases). With 5 bases removed from V and 0 bases from J, the gap between germline ends came to 14 bases. This CDR3 contains 17 residues. The germline CDR1 and CDR2 sequences are LNHDA and SQIVND (reference sequence). The chain's CDR3 is CASSGAGTSSYNSPLHF. The CDR3 nucleotides read TGTGCCAGTAGTGGAGCGGGGACTAGCTCCTATAATTCACCCCTCCACTTT.

This sequence joins TRBV5-5 and TRBJ2-7; 7 bases are a match to TRBD1. The CDR3 consists of 16 residues. Looked up from germline, CDR1 is SGHKS and CDR2 is YYEKEE (reference sequence). V trimming: 0 bases; J trimming: 0 bases; junction bases outside the gene matches: 6. The CDR3 loop is CASSLGQTGYSYEQYF. Here the CDR3 DNA reads TGTGCCAGCAGCTTGGGTCAGACAGGGTACTCCTACGAGCAGTACTTC.

The chain combines TRBV28 with TRBJ2-3, with D maybe TRBD2 (7 bases). V was cut by 4 bases and J by 1 base, with 9 bases left in between. This CDR3 spans 14 amino acids. Germline-derived CDR1 and CDR2 are MDHEN and SYDVKM. CDR3 region: CASSSGGRTDTQYF. DNA for the CDR3: TGTGCCAGCAGTTCCGGGGGGCGCACAGATACGCAGTATTTT.

The CDR3 DNA is TGTGCCAGCAGCGTAGCTACGGGGGCAGGGGGTGAAGCTTTCTTT. Translation: CASSVATGAGGEAFF. The chain carries TRBV9 and TRBJ1-1; TRBD1 matches 7 bases. Unmatched junction bases numbered 9, after V lost 0 bases and J lost 7 bases. The CDR3 is 15 amino acids. Germline V gene lookup returns CDR1 SGDLS and CDR2 YYNGEE.

This chain uses TRBV5-1 with TRBJ2-5, with 7 bases lining up with TRBD1. CDR3 length equals 14 residues. Germline loops: CDR1 SGHRS, CDR2 YFSETQ. With V trimmed by 4 bases and J by 3 bases, 6 bases remained unmatched. CDR3 in amino acids: CASSRIGGKETQYF. CDR3 DNA: TGCGCCAGCAGCCGGATAGGGGGCAAAGAGACCCAGTACTTC.

The genes are TRBV18 and TRBJ2-5, with D unclear. Trimming left V 3 bases short and J 5 bases short, with 10 bases between. CDR1 and CDR2 (germline): KGHSH, LQKENI. The length of the CDR3 is 13 residues. CDR3 region: CASSPSRRETQYF. DNA for the CDR3: TGTGCCAGCTCACCTTCGCGTCGGGAGACCCAGTACTTC.

V usage is TRBV6-6 and J usage is TRBJ1-1; a weak D match, TRBD1 (5 bases). V dropped 2 bases and J dropped 4 bases, with 11 bases sitting between them. This CDR3 is built from 14 residues. Germline CDR1 MNHNY, CDR2 SVGAGI (reference sequence). The CDR3 region is CASSYEGRGTEAFF. Here the CDR3 DNA reads TGTGCCAGCAGTTACGAGGGGAGGGGCACTGAAGCTTTCTTT.

The table lists this clone with a count of one. The chain recombines TRBV5-4 with TRBJ2-5, with D possibly matching TRBD2 (6 bases). The CDR3 consists of 15 residues. In germline, CDR1 is SGHNT, CDR2 YYREEE (reference sequence). The germline V and J ends were trimmed by 1 base and 5 bases, with 15 bases remaining between them. Written as DNA, the CDR3 is TGTGCCAGCAGCTTGTCGCCGGGAGTCAGGGAGACCCAGTACTTC. It is translated as CASSLSPGVRETQYF.

The chain couples TRBV29-1 to TRBJ1-5, with D tentatively TRBD1 (5 bases). Germline V gene data show CDR1 as SQVTM and CDR2 as ANQGSEA. Trimming cost V 3 bases and J 6 bases, with 12 bases left between them. This CDR3 contains 13 residues. CDR3 DNA: TGCAGCGTTGAGTTGGGGGAGGGTCAGCCCCAGCATTTT. It yields the protein CSVELGEGQPQHF.

J is TRBJ2-3 and V is TRBV6-2 or TRBV6-3; 7 nucleotides align to TRBD2. The CDR3 consists of 14 residues. Germline V gene sequence: CDR1 MNHEY, CDR2 SVGEGT. After removal of 4 bases from V and 7 bases from J, the junction contained 8 bases not matched to a gene. The CDR3 sequence is CASSSGLERYTQYF. The CDR3 bases are TGTGCCAGCAGTTCTGGACTAGAAAGGTATACGCAGTATTTT.

J is TRBJ2-7 and V is TRBV5-4, with TRBD1 matching over 7 bases. The J segment lost 4 bases and the V segment lost 3 bases, leaving 7 bases of the junction unmatched. The germline CDR1 and CDR2 sequences are SGHNT and YYREEE (reference sequence). The CDR3 has 14 amino acids. CDR3 protein: CASSSAQGTYEQYF. The CDR3 bases are TGTGCCAGCAGCTCCGCACAGGGGACGTACGAGCAGTACTTC.

The J gene is TRBJ1-3, the V gene TRBV11-2, with D perhaps TRBD1 (5 bases). Germline assignment: CDR1 SGHAT and CDR2 FQNNGV. This CDR3 comprises 16 residues. Trimming shortened V by 3 bases and J by 3 bases, and 15 bases separated the two germline ends. The DNA for the CDR3 is TGTGCCAGCAGCTTGGACCCACAGGCTTATGGAAACACCATATATTTT. Its translation: CASSLDPQAYGNTIYF. The entire variable domain, with the rest obtained from reference TRBV11-2 and TRBJ1-3, is as follows: EAGVAQSPRYKIIEKRQSVAFWCNPISGHATLYWYQQILGQGPKLLIQFQNNGVVDDSQLPKDRFSAERLKGVDSTLKIQPAKLEDSAVYLCASSLDPQAYGNTIYFGEGSWLTVV.

V and J are TRBV5-4 and TRBJ2-1, with 11 bases fitting TRBD1. There are 16 residues in the CDR3. The V and J ends lost 2 bases and 5 bases, in that order; junction bases with no gene match: 6. Germline V lookup: CDR1 SGHNT, CDR2 YYREEE (reference sequence). The CDR3 loop is CASSLGGTGGDNEQFF. The CDR3 DNA reads TGTGCCAGCAGCTTAGGTGGGACAGGGGGGGACAATGAGCAGTTCTTC. Drawing the rest from reference TRBV5-4 and TRBJ2-1, the complete variable domain is ETGVTQSPTHLIKTRGQQVTLRCSSQSGHNTVSWYQQALGQGPQFIFQYYREEENGRGNFPPRFSGLQFPNYSSELNVNALELDDSALYLCASSLGGTGGDNEQFFGPGTRLTVL.

The CDR3 coding sequence is TGTGCCAGCAGCTTAACGGGACAGGGTAACACTGAAGCTTTCTTT. Its translation: CASSLTGQGNTEAFF. This chain joins TRBV7-3 and TRBJ1-1, with 9 bases identical to TRBD1. The CDR3 runs 15 residues. V was clipped by 0 bases and J by 2 bases; unmatched bases: 1. CDR1 and CDR2 from the germline V gene are SGHTA and FQGTGA.

This chain links TRBV12-3 or TRBV12-4 with TRBJ1-5; the match to TRBD1 covers 7 bases. CDR3 size: 13 residues. Trimming at V came to 5 bases and at J to 9 bases, leaving 7 bases not matched to a gene. The CDR3: CASSVTGRPPQHF. DNA for the CDR3: TGTGCCAGCAGTGTGACAGGGAGACCGCCCCAGCATTTT.

The gene calls are TRBV27 and TRBJ1-6; D unresolved. The CDR3 extends over 14 amino acids. The germline CDR1 and CDR2 sequences are MNHEY and SMNVEV (reference sequence). V lost 3 bases to trimming and J lost 5 bases, with 8 bases between them. Here the CDR3 DNA reads TGTGCCAGCAGTTTTTGGCAGGATAATTCACCCCTCCACTTT. This translates into CASSFWQDNSPLHF.

This chain joins TRBV6-5 and TRBJ1-1, with D possibly matching TRBD1 (5 bases). Germline CDR1 reads MNHEY; CDR2 reads SVGAGI. This CDR3 is 15 amino acids long. V was cut by 0 bases and J by 7 bases, with 15 bases left in between. The CDR3 DNA follows: TGTGCCAGCAGTTACTCGGGTAGTCACCAGGGTGAAGCTTTCTTT. It translates to CASSYSGSHQGEAFF.

This sequence joins TRBV2 and TRBJ1-1; 7 bases match TRBD1. Germline-derived CDR1 and CDR2 are SNHLY and FYNNEI. With V trimmed by 5 bases and J by 5 bases, 8 bases remained unmatched. The CDR3 spans 14 residues. Written as DNA, the CDR3 is TGTGCCAGCAGTTTCCAGGGGGTTGGTACTGAAGCTTTCTTT. Translated, it gives CASSFQGVGTEAFF. The full variable domain, its missing parts supplied by reference TRBV2 and TRBJ1-1, is EPEVTQTPSHQVTQMGQEVILRCVPISNHLYFYWYRQILGQKVEFLVSFYNNEISEKSEIFDDQFSVERPDGSNFTLKIRSTKLEDSAMYFCASSFQGVGTEAFFGQGTRLTVV.

The chain joins TRBV5-1 to TRBJ2-7, with 11 positions matching TRBD2. Germline CDR1 is SGHRS and CDR2 is YFSETQ. V lost 0 bases to trimming and J lost 2 bases; unmatched junction nucleotides: 4. This CDR3 contains 16 residues. In DNA, the CDR3 is TGCGCCAGCAGCTTGGCTGCTAGCGGGGGGACCTACGAGCAGTACTTC. Its protein is CASSLAASGGTYEQYF.

This clone was recorded a few times. This CDR3 is CASSSTGYGGYTF. DNA for the CDR3: TGTGCCAGCAGTTCTACAGGGTACGGTGGCTACACCTTC. The chain recombines TRBV27 with TRBJ1-2; perhaps TRBD1 as D (6 bases). V shed 4 bases and J shed 7 bases, with 13 bases lying between them. The CDR3 covers 13 residues. CDR1 MNHEY and CDR2 SMNVEV come from the germline V gene (reference sequence).

V and J are TRBV29-1 and TRBJ1-2, with D perhaps TRBD1 (5 bases). V was trimmed by 1 base and J by 10 bases, leaving 16 bases between them. The CDR3 has 13 amino acids. From germline, CDR1 is SQVTM and CDR2 ANQGSEA. The CDR3: CSVEVGRDRTYTF. The CDR3 nucleotides are TGCAGCGTTGAAGTGGGCAGGGATCGTACCTACACCTTC. Supplemented by reference TRBV29-1 and TRBJ1-2, the full variable domain reads SAVISQKPSRDICQRGTSLTIQCQVDSQVTMMFWYRQQPGQSLTLIATANQGSEATYESGFVIDKFPISRPNLTFSTLTVSNMSPEDSSIYLCSVEVGRDRTYTFGSGTRLTVV.

This clone turned up a few times. The chain combines TRBV5-1 with TRBJ1-6; D is unclear. Trimming took off 0 bases at V and 8 bases at J, with 9 bases between the two ends. This CDR3 contains 14 residues. The germline gives CDR1 SGHRS, CDR2 YFSETQ. The CDR3 bases are TGCGCCAGCAGCTTGGAGGCGGCGGATTCACCCCTCCACTTT. It specifies CASSLEAADSPLHF.

This clone was seen a handful of times. DNA for the CDR3: TGTGCCAGCAGGGCGGGGGCCTCGAACACCGGGGAGCTGTTTTTT. Its translation is CASRAGASNTGELFF. The gene calls are TRBV7-3 and TRBJ2-2, with D perhaps TRBD2 (7 bases). Germline V gene data show CDR1 as SGHTA and CDR2 as FQGTGA. This CDR3 has 15 residues. With 6 bases removed from V and 0 bases from J, the gap between germline ends came to 11 bases. Full variable domain (missing parts from reference TRBV7-3 and TRBJ2-2): GAGVSQTPSNKVTEKGKYVELRCDPISGHTALYWYRQSLGQGPEFLIYFQGTGAADDSGLPNDRFFAVRPEGSVSTLKIQRTERGDSAVYLCASRAGASNTGELFFGEGSRLTVL.

The V and J genes are TRBV7-8 and TRBJ2-1; the D is unclear. V lost 1 base, J lost 6 bases, and 7 bases lay in between. From germline, CDR1 is SGHVS and CDR2 FQNEAQ. The CDR3 runs 13 residues. The DNA for the CDR3 is TGTGCCAGCAGCTTAGGAGGTACCAATGAGCAGTTCTTC. Protein sequence: CASSLGGTNEQFF.

This clone was seen once. The chain joins TRBV5-1 to TRBJ1-1; 7 positions agree with TRBD1. The germline V gene encodes CDR1 SGHRS and CDR2 YFSETQ. The CDR3 is 14 residues long. Unmatched junction bases numbered 3, after V lost 3 bases and J lost 1 base. CDR3 residues: CASSSQGSNTEAFF. The DNA of the CDR3 is TGCGCCAGCAGCTCACAGGGGTCGAACACTGAAGCTTTCTTT.

This CDR3 is CASSDPGTLKETQYF. The CDR3 bases are TGTGCCAGCAGTGATCCCGGGACACTGAAGGAGACCCAGTACTTC. V gene TRBV6-1 combines with J gene TRBJ2-5; TRBD1 might be the D (6 bases). This CDR3 has 15 amino acids. Trimming left V 3 bases short and J 5 bases short, with 16 bases between. The V gene's germline CDR1 is MNHNS and CDR2 SASEGT.